The rows below give T cell receptor beta chains drawn from one sample of a study of T cell responses to AZD1222 COVID-19 vaccine. Repertoires were generated with immunoSEQ multiplex PCR, while TCRdb's copy carries only in-frame clones and drops some. The table has 110,000 or so clones, around 87% seen once. The source was peripheral blood, collected 28 days after the second AZD1222 dose. The receptor source for this set is an adult who received the AZD1222 COVID-19 vaccine. Both conserved end residues are part of each CDR3. D genes are given only for firm matches. Size is stated for part of the rows, as once, few or many counts, or as a class when the clone is expanded.

D	V	size	J	DNA	CDR3
-	TRBV18	-	TRBJ1-1	TGTGCCAGCTCACCCCGGGACGTAGGGGACACTGAAGCTTTCTTT	CASSPRDVGDTEAFF
TRBD2	TRBV5-4	-	TRBJ2-1	TGTGCCAGCAGCCTCGCCGGGACTAGCGGGAGTAATGAGCAGTTCTTC	CASSLAGTSGSNEQFF
-	TRBV11-2	-	TRBJ2-1	TGTGCCAGCAGCTTAGTAGGTTTGGGCTCCTACAATGAGCAGTTCTTC	CASSLVGLGSYNEQFF
-	TRBV30	-	TRBJ2-3	TGTGCCTGGAAAACAGGGAAAGGCACAGATACGCAGTATTTT	CAWKTGKGTDTQYF
TRBD1	TRBV30	once	TRBJ2-7	TGTGCCTGGACCCCGGGACAGGGTATTTCCTACGAGCAGTACTTC	CAWTPGQGISYEQYF
TRBD2	TRBV2	once	TRBJ2-5	TGTGCCAGCAGGAGGGGACTAGCGGGAGAGACCCAGTACTTC	CASRRGLAGETQYF
-	TRBV7-2	-	TRBJ1-2	TGTGCCAGCAGCTCGCACTATGGCTACACCTTC	CASSSHYGYTF
TRBD1	TRBV7-6	few	TRBJ1-1	TGTGCCAGCAGCCGACAGGGCGACACTGAAGCTTTCTTT	CASSRQGDTEAFF
-	TRBV7-2	-	TRBJ2-1	TGTGCCAGCAGCTGGAGGGAGTTCCCCAATGAGCAGTTCTTC	CASSWREFPNEQFF
TRBD1	TRBV11-2	-	TRBJ2-5	TGTGCCAGCAGCCCCGGACAGGGCGAGACCCAGTACTTC	CASSPGQGETQYF
-	TRBV6-5	-	TRBJ2-2	TGTGCCAGCAGTCGGGGCCTGAACACCGGGGAGCTGTTTTTT	CASSRGLNTGELFF
-	TRBV7-3	few	TRBJ2-2	TGTGCCAGCAGCTTAAACTGGGGTTCCGGGGAGCTGTTTTTT	CASSLNWGSGELFF
TRBD1	TRBV12-5	-	TRBJ1-2	TGTGCTAGTGGTTACTCGGGACAGGGGTTTTACTATGGCTACACCTTC	CASGYSGQGFYYGYTF
-	TRBV10-3	-	TRBJ1-1	TGTGCCATCAGTGAGTCACTAGGCCAGGGGTACACTGAAGCTTTCTTT	CAISESLGQGYTEAFF
-	TRBV9	many	TRBJ1-1	TGTGCCAGCAGCGTAGTAACCGAGAACACTGAAGCTTTCTTT	CASSVVTENTEAFF
TRBD2	TRBV14	-	TRBJ2-7	TGTGCCAGCAGCCAAGTAGGGGGAGCGGGAGCGTACGAGCAGTACTTC	CASSQVGGAGAYEQYF
-	TRBV7-9	-	TRBJ1-1	TGTGCCAGCAAACGGGGTGCACAGGGGAACACTGAAGCTTTCTTT	CASKRGAQGNTEAFF
TRBD2	TRBV19	-	TRBJ2-5	TGTGCCAGTAGTATCCAGCGGGGGGCCCAAGAGACCCAGTACTTC	CASSIQRGAQETQYF
-	TRBV3-1/TRBV3-2	once	TRBJ1-1	TGTGCCAGCAGCCAAGATATTGGGTTTCGAACTGAAGCTTTCTTT	CASSQDIGFRTEAFF
-	TRBV4-3	once	TRBJ2-2	TGCGCCAGCAGCCCCTACCCGGTGGGAGCGAACACCGGGGAGCTGTTTTTT	CASSPYPVGANTGELFF
-	TRBV2	-	TRBJ2-1	TGTGCCAGCAGTCTCCAATGGAGACGCTCCTACAATGAGCAGTTCTTC	CASSLQWRRSYNEQFF